The clone carrying this TCR beta chain was picked up a small number of times. This CDR3 has 13 amino acids. With 7 bases removed from V and 0 bases from J, the gap between germline ends came to 9 bases. Germline V gene lookup returns CDR1 MDHEN and CDR2 SYDVKM. As healthy controls, the study included blood donors who had a median age of approximately 60 years (range about 20-75) and were 55% to 70% female. CD4+ cells and CD8+ cells were each obtained through positive magnetic bead selection, and their purity was assessed by flow cytometry. The table came from immunoSEQ multiplex PCR; TCRdb's copy has only in-frame clones and leaves some out. This sample has tens of thousands of clones, with more than 75% found just once. This entry belongs to a study of somatic mutations in cytotoxic T cells in rheumatoid arthritis.

The receptor was isolated from a man aged 50-59 years in good health. What was sequenced was CD8+ T cells sorted from blood. The rearrangement links TRBV28 to TRBJ1-1; TRBD1 is a possible D gene (6 bases). The CDR3 sequence: CASKTGMNTEAFF. The CDR3 DNA reads as TGTGCCAGCAAGACAGGTATGAACACTGAAGCTTTCTTT. Full variable domain (remainder filled in from reference TRBV28 and TRBJ1-1): DVKVTQSSRYLVKRTGEKVFLECVQDMDHENMFWYRQDPGLGLRLIYFSYDVKMKEKGDIPEGYSVSREKKERFSLILESASTNQTSMYLCASKTGMNTEAFFGQGTRLTVV.